Presented here are 20 T cell receptor beta chains from one specimen sequenced in a study of cytomegalovirus exposure and HLA in healthy donors. Primers included in the PCR were 60 Vbeta and 13 Jbeta primers. The data were produced by immunoSEQ multiplex PCR, yet TCRdb's version contains in-frame clones alone and is incomplete. The sample records about 260,000 clones, around two thirds being singletons. Sequencing was done on a sample of PBMCs. These receptors all come from a female donor in good health and CMV-seronegative.

The V call is TRBV12-5, the J call TRBJ2-5; no reliable D call. Germline-derived CDR1 and CDR2 are LGHNT and FRNRAP. The V and J ends lost 5 bases and 3 bases respectively, with 7 bases between them. This CDR3 has 12 residues. As DNA, the CDR3 is TGTGCTAGTGGTCCCCGTGAAGAGACCCAGTACTTC. Amino acids: CASGPREETQYF. Variable domain in full (rest from reference TRBV12-5 and TRBJ2-5): DARVTQTPRHKVTEMGQEVTMRCQPILGHNTVFWYRQTMMQGLELLAYFRNRAPLDDSGMPKDRFSAEMPDATLATLKIQPSEPRDSAVYFCASGPREETQYFGPGTRLLVL.

The chain joins TRBV18 to TRBJ2-7; 12 bases fit TRBD1. The CDR3 spans 16 residues. The trim removed 2 bases at V and 5 bases at J, leaving 7 bases unmatched. Germline V CDR1 and CDR2: KGHSH, LQKENI. This chain's CDR3 is CASSPSPGTGGNEQYF. CDR3 in DNA: TGTGCCAGCTCACCAAGCCCCGGGACAGGGGGCAACGAGCAGTACTTC.

The table lists this clone with a few counts. The V call is TRBV9, the J call TRBJ1-2; TRBD1 matches 7 bases. V lost 0 bases, J lost 3 bases, and 17 bases stayed unmatched. Germline V gives CDR1 SGDLS, CDR2 YYNGEE. The CDR3 is made up of 19 amino acids. CDR3 residues: CASSVDPRPRDRNYYGYTF. As DNA, the CDR3 is TGTGCCAGCAGCGTAGATCCGCGGCCAAGGGACAGAAATTACTATGGCTACACCTTC. The full variable domain, completed using reference TRBV9 and TRBJ1-2, is DSGVTQTPKHLITATGQRVTLRCSPRSGDLSVYWYQQSLDQGLQFLIQYYNGEERAKGNILERFSAQQFPDLHSELNLSSLELGDSALYFCASSVDPRPRDRNYYGYTFGSGTRLTVV.

This chain joins TRBV5-3 and TRBJ1-5; D perhaps matches TRBD1 (5 bases). TRBV5-3 counts as an open reading frame of uncertain function. This CDR3 is built from 16 residues. V lost 1 base and J 7 bases, leaving 18 bases between the germline ends. The CDR3 region has the DNA TGTGCCAGAAGCTTGTTTCGCGAACGGGACTGGCAGCCCCAGCATTTT. Its translation is CARSLFRERDWQPQHF.

The chain recombines TRBV7-2 with TRBJ1-1; D is unclear. The CDR3 totals 12 residues. Deletions cut 2 bases from V and 3 bases from J, with 4 bases between. The germline CDR1 and CDR2 sequences are SGHTA and FQGNSA. The CDR3 loop is CASSLWHTEAFF. Written as DNA, the CDR3 is TGTGCCAGCAGCTTATGGCACACTGAAGCTTTCTTT.

The chain employs TRBV19 and TRBJ2-2; perhaps TRBD1 as D (6 bases). V lost 3 bases, J lost 4 bases, and 15 bases lay in between. The CDR3 sequence is 16 residues long. The germline CDR1 and CDR2 sequences are LNHDA and SQIVND (reference sequence). CDR3 loop: CASSMGSGAGTGELFF. The CDR3 coding sequence is TGTGCCAGTAGTATGGGGTCAGGGGCGGGCACCGGGGAGCTGTTTTTT.

This rearrangement joins TRBV7-3 to TRBJ2-3; 14 bases are a match to TRBD2. From germline, CDR1 is SGHTA and CDR2 FQGTGA. The ends lost 4 bases at V and 3 bases at J; junction bases unmatched: 3. This CDR3 is 16 amino acids long. The CDR3 DNA sequence: TGTGCCAGCAGCTCGGGACTAGCGGGAGAAACAGATACGCAGTATTTT. Its translation is CASSSGLAGETDTQYF.

V gene TRBV9 combines with J gene TRBJ2-5, with 9 bases aligning to TRBD2. Germline V gene data show CDR1 as SGDLS and CDR2 as YYNGEE. The CDR3 is made up of 15 amino acids. V was clipped by 4 bases and J by 3 bases; unmatched bases: 7. CDR3 sequence reads: CASSRAGGLEETQYF. The DNA for the CDR3 is TGTGCCAGCAGCAGAGCGGGAGGCCTAGAAGAGACCCAGTACTTC.

The CDR3 spells CASSQAPGTEGEQYF. The CDR3 coding sequence is TGTGCCAGCAGCCAAGCCCCGGGGACTGAGGGCGAGCAGTACTTC. The rearrangement links TRBV4-2 to TRBJ2-7; D might be TRBD2 (6 bases). This CDR3 spans 15 amino acids. Trimming stripped 1 base from V and 6 bases from J, with 16 bases between. Per germline, CDR1 LGHNA and CDR2 YNFKEQ.

In this sample, this clone turned up a few times. The J gene is TRBJ2-3, the V gene TRBV20-1; D uncertain. CDR3 length: 11 residues. V gave up 0 bases and J gave up 10 bases, with 8 bases separating them. Germline V lookup: CDR1 DFQATT, CDR2 SNEGSKA (reference sequence). CDR3 sequence: CSARDAESQYF. The CDR3, as DNA: TGCAGTGCTAGAGATGCGGAATCGCAGTATTTT.

V usage is TRBV7-8 and J usage is TRBJ2-7; a weak D match, TRBD2 (7 bases). The CDR3 is 17 residues long. Trimming stripped 7 bases from V and 2 bases from J, with 24 bases between. Germline V gene sequence: CDR1 SGHVS, CDR2 FQNEAQ. The DNA of the CDR3 is TGTGCCAGCATACCAGGGACCCTGGGGGGGGCCCCCTACGAGCAGTACTTC. It specifies CASIPGTLGGAPYEQYF.

The J gene is TRBJ1-4, the V gene TRBV5-6; weak D call: TRBD1 (5 bases). Trimming took 0 bases from V and 4 from J, leaving 10 bases between them. The CDR3 contains 15 residues. The germline gives CDR1 SGHDT, CDR2 YYEEEE. This chain's CDR3 is CASSLARGLNEKLFF. The CDR3 bases are TGTGCCAGCAGCTTGGCTAGGGGTCTTAATGAAAAACTGTTTTTT.

The rearrangement uses TRBV18 and TRBJ2-1; TRBD2 aligns across 15 bases. V lost 3 bases to trimming and J lost 7 bases; unmatched junction nucleotides: 1. Germline assignment: CDR1 KGHSH and CDR2 LQKENI. The CDR3 extends over 15 amino acids. CDR3 DNA: TGTGCCAGCTCACCCGGGACTAGCGGGAGGAATGAGCAGTTCTTC. Protein: CASSPGTSGRNEQFF.

This clone was recorded only once. The CDR3 is CASSLAGGDTEAFF. The CDR3 DNA reads TGTGCCAGCAGCTTGGCGGGGGGGGACACTGAAGCTTTCTTT. This chain uses TRBV5-5 with TRBJ1-1, with TRBD1 as a possible D gene (5 bases). The CDR3 sequence is 14 residues long. V dropped 0 bases and J dropped 3 bases, with 9 bases sitting between them. Germline values: CDR1 SGHKS, CDR2 YYEKEE (reference sequence).

In its sample, this clone was seen a few times. The chain recombines TRBV5-1 with TRBJ2-1, with TRBD2 matching 10 bases. The germline gives CDR1 SGHRS, CDR2 YFSETQ. The CDR3 contains 14 residues. V lost 2 bases to trimming and J lost 9 bases; unmatched junction nucleotides: 5. The CDR3 is CASSFTSGKGEQFF. CDR3 bases: TGCGCCAGCAGCTTTACTAGCGGGAAGGGTGAGCAGTTCTTC.

This clone has just one count. No DNA is shown, since the ends of the CDR3 on it are uncertain; the CDR3 is the one TCRdb lists. V usage is TRBV21-1 and J usage is TRBJ2-7; the D call in the table, TRBD2, was not verified against the DNA. TRBV21-1 is described as a pseudogene. From its first to its last residue, the CDR3 has 16 amino acids. CDR3: CASSKVGSGTPYEQYF.

This chain connects TRBV6-5 to TRBJ1-5; 8 bases agree with TRBD1. Germline values: CDR1 MNHEY, CDR2 SVGAGI. This CDR3 is built from 15 residues. After removal of 5 bases from V and 3 bases from J, the junction contained 6 bases not matched to a gene. CDR3 sequence (DNA): TGTGCCAGCAGTCGGCAACAGGGGGACAATCAGCCCCAGCATTTT. It encodes CASSRQQGDNQPQHF.

This chain connects TRBV7-9 to TRBJ2-1; possibly TRBD2 for D (6 bases). The V gene lost 5 bases and the J gene lost 0 bases, with 14 bases spanning the gap. The CDR3 consists of 16 residues. In germline, CDR1 is SEHNR, CDR2 FQNEAQ (reference sequence). The DNA of the CDR3 is TGTGCCAGCAGCCGGGTGATTAGCGGCTCCTACAATGAGCAGTTCTTC. Translated, it gives CASSRVISGSYNEQFF.

The chain recombines TRBV9 with TRBJ1-2; the D gene is possibly TRBD1 (5 bases). Germline V gives CDR1 SGDLS, CDR2 YYNGEE. The CDR3 has 15 amino acids. Trimming stripped 2 bases from V and 5 bases from J, with 16 bases between. The CDR3 nucleotides are TGTGCCAGCAGCGTCCCAGGGAAAACCTTGTATGGCTACACCTTC. Its protein is CASSVPGKTLYGYTF.

This chain links TRBV5-5 with TRBJ1-2, with 7 bases identical to TRBD1. The CDR3 consists of 15 residues. V lost 0 bases and J lost 2; bases outside the gene matches: 4. Germline loops: CDR1 SGHKS, CDR2 YYEKEE (reference sequence). The CDR3 region is CASSLVGTENYGYTF. In nucleotides, the CDR3 is TGTGCCAGCAGCTTGGTCGGGACAGAAAACTATGGCTACACCTTC.